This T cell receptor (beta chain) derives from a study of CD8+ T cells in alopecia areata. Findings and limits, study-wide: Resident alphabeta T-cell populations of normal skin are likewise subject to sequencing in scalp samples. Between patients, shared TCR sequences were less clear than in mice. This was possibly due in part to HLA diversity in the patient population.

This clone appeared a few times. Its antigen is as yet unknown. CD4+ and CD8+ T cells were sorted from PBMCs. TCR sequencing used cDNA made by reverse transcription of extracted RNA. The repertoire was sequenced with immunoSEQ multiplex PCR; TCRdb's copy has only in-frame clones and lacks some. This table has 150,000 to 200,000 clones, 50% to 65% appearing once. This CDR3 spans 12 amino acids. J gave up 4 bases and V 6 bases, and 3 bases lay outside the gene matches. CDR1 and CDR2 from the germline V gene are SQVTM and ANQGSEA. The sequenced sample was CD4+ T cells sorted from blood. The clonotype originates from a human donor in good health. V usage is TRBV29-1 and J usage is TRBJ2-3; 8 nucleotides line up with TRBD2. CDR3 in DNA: TGCAGCGTGAAAGCGGGAGCAGATACGCAGTATTTT. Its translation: CSVKAGADTQYF.